What follows are 19 T cell receptor beta chains derived from one specimen sequenced in a study of cytomegalovirus exposure and HLA in healthy donors. The PCR ran on 60 Vbeta and 13 Jbeta primers. Profiling relied on immunoSEQ multiplex PCR, and the TCRdb table lists in-frame clones only, not all of them. The sample has 100,000 to 150,000 clones, 75% to 80% seen once. Sequenced: PBMCs. Receptors originate from a male donor in good health and CMV-seronegative.

The V gene is TRBV5-1, the J gene TRBJ2-7; the match to TRBD2 covers 9 bases. The J call may be incorrect, as the DNA end agrees better with TRBJ2-1. There are 13 residues in the CDR3. Germline values: CDR1 SGHRS, CDR2 YFSETQ. The CDR3 here is CASSQRGENEQFF. The CDR3 DNA reads TGCGCCAGCAGCCAGCGGGGGGAGAATGAGCAGTTCTTC.

The J gene is TRBJ1-1, the V gene TRBV5-5; D call uncertain. Germline assignment: CDR1 SGHKS and CDR2 YYEKEE (reference sequence). The CDR3 has 13 amino acids. Deletions cut 2 bases from V and 1 base from J, with 6 bases between. CDR3 DNA: TGTGCCAGCAGCTTCCACAGGAACACTGAAGCTTTCTTT. It is translated as CASSFHRNTEAFF.

V is TRBV19 and J is TRBJ2-7; 7 bases agree with TRBD2. CDR1 is LNHDA, CDR2 SQIVND, per germline (reference sequence). The CDR3 is 14 amino acids. The ends lost 2 bases at V and 2 bases at J; junction bases unmatched: 3. The CDR3 is CASSITSATYEQYF. CDR3 sequence (DNA): TGTGCCAGTAGTATAACTAGCGCGACCTACGAGCAGTACTTC.

The chain joins TRBV11-3 to TRBJ2-7; 11 bases are a match to TRBD1. There are 15 residues in the CDR3. The germline V gene has CDR1 SGHNT and CDR2 YENEEA. Germline trimming cut 5 bases from V and 5 bases from J; bases unmatched to any gene: 8. This chain's CDR3 is CASSDPGTGGHEQYF. The DNA for the CDR3 is TGTGCCAGCAGCGACCCCGGGACAGGGGGGCACGAGCAGTACTTC.

The chain couples TRBV5-1 to TRBJ1-2; TRBD1 might be the D (5 bases). The CDR3 spans 13 residues. The germline V and J ends were trimmed by 4 bases and 2 bases, with 9 bases remaining between them. Germline V lookup: CDR1 SGHRS, CDR2 YFSETQ. The CDR3 region is CASSPDTNYGYTF. As DNA, the CDR3 is TGCGCCAGCAGCCCGGACACCAACTATGGCTACACCTTC.

The rearrangement joins TRBV28 to TRBJ1-6; 7 nucleotides match TRBD1. CDR3 length: 12 amino acids. Germline trimming cut 7 bases from V and 10 bases from J; bases unmatched to any gene: 4. Germline assignment: CDR1 MDHEN and CDR2 SYDVKM. The CDR3 region is CASTSGGSPLHF. The CDR3 nucleotides are TGTGCCAGCACTTCAGGGGGGTCACCCCTCCACTTT. Full variable domain (remainder filled in from reference TRBV28 and TRBJ1-6): DVKVTQSSRYLVKRTGEKVFLECVQDMDHENMFWYRQDPGLGLRLIYFSYDVKMKEKGDIPEGYSVSREKKERFSLILESASTNQTSMYLCASTSGGSPLHFGNGTRLTVT.

The chain links TRBV5-3 to TRBJ2-4; TRBD1 matches 9 bases. TRBV5-3 is marked as an open reading frame, function uncertain. The length of the CDR3 is 19 residues. J gave up 1 base and V 1 base, and 12 bases lay outside the gene matches. CDR3 nucleotides: TGTGCCAGAAGCTTGAGGACAGGGGTTTCCCGATGGGCCAAAAACATTCAGTACTTC. It translates to CARSLRTGVSRWAKNIQYF.

This chain joins TRBV9 and TRBJ2-7, with D perhaps matching TRBD2 (6 bases). Germline V gene data show CDR1 as SGDLS and CDR2 as YYNGEE. The CDR3 loop spans 15 amino acids. V lost 6 bases to trimming and J lost 7 bases, with 23 bases between them. The CDR3 here is CASTEGPSGDDEQYF. DNA for the CDR3: TGTGCCAGCACCGAGGGACCCTCGGGGGATGATGAGCAGTACTTC.

The chain couples TRBV7-9 to TRBJ1-1; TRBD1 aligns across 10 bases. The junction had 11 bases not matched to a gene; V was cut back by 5 bases and J by 5 bases. CDR3 length: 16 residues. In germline, CDR1 is SEHNR, CDR2 FQNEAQ (reference sequence). CDR3 amino acids: CASSPRAGQGSTEAFF. CDR3 DNA sequence: TGTGCCAGCAGCCCCAGGGCGGGACAGGGGAGTACTGAAGCTTTCTTT.

The chain has TRBV9 and TRBJ1-6; TRBD1 agrees at 7 bases. The CDR3 consists of 15 residues. In germline, CDR1 is SGDLS, CDR2 YYNGEE. After removal of 0 bases from V and 7 bases from J, the junction contained 4 bases not matched to a gene. In DNA, the CDR3 is TGTGCCAGCAGCGTAGAAGGGGGCGAAAATTCACCCCTCCACTTT. Amino acid sequence: CASSVEGGENSPLHF.

The V and J genes are TRBV29-1 and TRBJ2-1, with 9 nucleotides matching TRBD2. This CDR3 has 15 amino acids. Germline values: CDR1 SQVTM, CDR2 ANQGSEA. V was pared by 7 bases and J by 7 bases, with 14 bases of the junction left unmatched. CDR3 bases: TGCAGCGCTCCCACGAGGAGCGGGGGGCGGAATGAGCAGTTCTTC. As protein: CSAPTRSGGRNEQFF.

The V gene is TRBV6-5, the J gene TRBJ2-1, with 8 bases lining up with TRBD1. The CDR3 consists of 13 residues. With V trimmed by 5 bases and J by 4 bases, 1 base remained unmatched. Germline values: CDR1 MNHEY, CDR2 SVGAGI. This chain's CDR3 is CASSRQGYNEQFF. DNA for the CDR3: TGTGCCAGCAGTCGACAGGGGTACAATGAGCAGTTCTTC.

The chain couples TRBV4-3 to TRBJ2-5, with 9 bases identical to TRBD1. The CDR3 is 15 amino acids. CDR1 LGHNA and CDR2 YSLEER come from the germline V gene. With V trimmed by 4 bases and J by 2 bases, 5 bases remained unmatched. Here the CDR3 DNA reads TGCGCCAGCAGCCCCGGGACAGGGAGTCAAGAGACCCAGTACTTC. Translated: CASSPGTGSQETQYF.

To note about this clone: Other DNA sequences of this sample code for an identical CDR3. The chain's CDR3 is CASSRDRLYEQYF. CDR3 sequence (DNA): TGCGCCAGCAGCCGGGACAGGTTATACGAGCAGTACTTC. The chain employs TRBV4-1 and TRBJ2-7; 8 nucleotides align to TRBD1. The CDR3 length is 13 residues. Unmatched junction bases numbered 3, after V lost 4 bases and J lost 4 bases. CDR1 and CDR2 (germline): MGHRA, YSYEKL.

V and J are TRBV7-2 and TRBJ2-5, with TRBD2 matching over 13 bases. CDR1 is SGHTA, CDR2 FQGNSA, per germline. V lost 5 bases, J lost 5 bases, and 17 bases stayed unmatched. The CDR3 loop spans 19 amino acids. The CDR3 here is CASSRRLELAGGPWETQYF. DNA of the CDR3: TGTGCCAGCAGCCGTCGACTTGAACTAGCGGGGGGGCCGTGGGAGACCCAGTACTTC.

This clone was observed a few times. The rearrangement joins TRBV5-6 to TRBJ1-5, with D hard to call. Trimming left V 2 bases short and J 2 bases short, with 5 bases between. The germline V gene has CDR1 SGHDT and CDR2 YYEEEE. The CDR3 runs 13 residues. CDR3 sequence reads: CASSFQGNQPQHF. The CDR3 region has the DNA TGTGCCAGCAGCTTCCAGGGCAATCAGCCCCAGCATTTT.

The J gene is TRBJ2-5, the V gene TRBV18; D possibly corresponds to TRBD2 (6 bases). The CDR3 spans 15 residues. In germline, CDR1 is KGHSH, CDR2 LQKENI. V lost 2 bases to trimming and J lost 4 bases, with 14 bases between them. DNA for the CDR3: TGTGCCAGCTCACCAAACGGAGGGACCCGAGAGACCCAGTACTTC. Amino acid sequence: CASSPNGGTRETQYF.

The chain combines TRBV7-3 with TRBJ1-1, with D possibly being TRBD1 (5 bases). Germline V gives CDR1 SGHTA, CDR2 FQGTGA. This CDR3 has 12 amino acids. Trimming took 5 bases from V and 5 from J, leaving 9 bases between them. The CDR3 reads CASSQGGTEAFF. CDR3 bases: TGTGCCAGCAGCCAGGGAGGGACTGAAGCTTTCTTT.

V and J are TRBV20-1 and TRBJ2-7; D call uncertain. CDR1 is DFQATT and CDR2 is SNEGSKA in the germline V gene (reference sequence). The CDR3 is 11 residues long. V lost 5 bases and J lost 2, with 7 bases in between. DNA of the CDR3: TGCAGTGCTGGCAGAACCTACGAGCAGTACTTC. This encodes CSAGRTYEQYF.